What follows are 8 T cell receptor beta chains derived from one specimen sequenced in a study of early T cells in non-severe SARS-CoV-2 infection. MiXCR was run by TCRdb on the 5' RACE reads, yielding one entry per CDR3 protein. This sample yields fewer than 65,000 distinct CDR3 sequences, of which approximately 6.1% are seen a single time; more than 3% belongs to the top ten. The source material was whole blood, sampled at baseline. These TCRs come from an adult who was a healthcare worker with PCR-confirmed SARS-CoV-2 infection or an uninfected control (not recorded which).

The chain is built from TRBV3-1 and TRBJ1-1; D gene uncertain. This CDR3 has 19 residues. CDR1 is LGHDT, CDR2 YNNKEL, per germline (reference sequence). Deletions cut 1 base from V and 1 base from J, with 22 bases between. The CDR3: CASSQGPTHTRFENTEAFF. In DNA, the CDR3 is TGTGCCAGCAGCCAAGGCCCAACGCACACGAGATTTGAGAACACTGAAGCTTTCTTT.

The chain employs TRBV6-6 and TRBJ1-2, with 8 bases that match TRBD1. Germline lookup yields CDR1 MNHNY and CDR2 SVGAGI (reference sequence). This CDR3 contains 14 residues. Unmatched junction bases numbered 8, after V lost 7 bases and J lost 4 bases. CDR3 in DNA: TGTGCCAGCAATGCACAGGGGGGAGGCTATGGCTACACCTTC. It yields the protein CASNAQGGGYGYTF.

This clonotype was seen at least ten times. The chain has TRBV28 and TRBJ2-3; TRBD1 matches at 7 bases. This CDR3 is built from 15 residues. Trimming cost V 4 bases and J 0 bases; bases outside gene matches: 4. Germline CDR1 MDHEN, CDR2 SYDVKM. The CDR3 is CASSWTGRSTDTQYF. CDR3 sequence (DNA): TGTGCCAGCAGTTGGACAGGTCGAAGCACAGATACGCAGTATTTT.

The chain uses TRBV4-1 and TRBJ2-7; unclear D gene. Per germline, CDR1 MGHRA and CDR2 YSYEKL. Trimming took 2 bases from V and 7 from J, leaving 15 bases between them. The CDR3 extends over 14 amino acids. CDR3 amino acids: CASSQNEIGWEQYF. The CDR3 nucleotides are TGCGCCAGCAGCCAAAATGAGATAGGTTGGGAGCAGTACTTC.

The rearrangement uses TRBV6-5 and TRBJ1-1; no definite D call. Germline lookup yields CDR1 MNHEY and CDR2 SVGAGI. The CDR3 loop spans 13 amino acids. Trimming took off 7 bases at V and 1 base at J, with 10 bases between the two ends. The chain's CDR3 is CASTGRRNTEAFF. The DNA for the CDR3 is TGTGCCAGCACGGGCAGGAGGAACACTGAAGCTTTCTTT.

This clonotype has a count of ten or more. In DNA form, the CDR3 reads TGCAGTGCTAGAGATCTTCAGGGCTACGAGCAGTACTTC. It translates to CSARDLQGYEQYF. This chain links TRBV20-1 with TRBJ2-7, with D perhaps matching TRBD1 (5 bases). The CDR3 runs 13 residues. The germline gives CDR1 DFQATT, CDR2 SNEGSKA (reference sequence). Trimming removed 0 bases from V and 3 bases from J, with 9 bases in between.

This clonotype was picked up a small number of times. This chain connects TRBV28 to TRBJ1-4; D unclear. The CDR3 runs to 14 residues. Trimming took 7 bases from V and 4 from J, leaving 13 bases between them. Germline values: CDR1 MDHEN, CDR2 SYDVKM. The CDR3 loop reads CASTLRLRNEKLFF. The DNA of the CDR3 is TGTGCCAGCACCCTGAGGCTCCGTAATGAAAAACTGTTTTTT.

The table lists this clonotype with many counts. This chain uses TRBV6-2 or TRBV6-3 with TRBJ1-2; TRBD1 matches 7 bases. This CDR3 is built from 14 residues. The junction had 8 bases not matched to a gene; V was cut back by 6 bases and J by 4 bases. The germline CDR1 and CDR2 sequences are MNHEY and SVGEGT. The CDR3: CASSTRQGSYGYTF. The CDR3 DNA is TGTGCCAGCAGCACCAGACAGGGATCCTATGGCTACACCTTC.